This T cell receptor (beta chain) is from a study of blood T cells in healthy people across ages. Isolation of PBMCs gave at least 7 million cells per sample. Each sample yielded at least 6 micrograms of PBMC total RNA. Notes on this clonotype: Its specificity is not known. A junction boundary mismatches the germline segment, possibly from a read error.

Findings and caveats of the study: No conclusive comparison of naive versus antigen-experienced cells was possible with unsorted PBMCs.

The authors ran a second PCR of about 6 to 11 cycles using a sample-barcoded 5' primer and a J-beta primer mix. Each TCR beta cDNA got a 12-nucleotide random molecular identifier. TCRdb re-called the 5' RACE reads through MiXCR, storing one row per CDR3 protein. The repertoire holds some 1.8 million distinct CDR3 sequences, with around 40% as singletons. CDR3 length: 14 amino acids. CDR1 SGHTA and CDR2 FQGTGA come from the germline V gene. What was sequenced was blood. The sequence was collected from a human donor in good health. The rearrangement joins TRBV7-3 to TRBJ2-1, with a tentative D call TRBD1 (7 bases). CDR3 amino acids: CASSPGGTYNVQFF. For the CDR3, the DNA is TGTGCCAGCAGCCCAGGGGGGACATACAATGTGCAGTTCTTC.